This T cell receptor beta chain appears in the sequencing data of a study of graft-versus-host responses after intestinal transplantation. Assay used: immunoSEQ multiplex PCR; TCRdb lists only in-frame clones, some missing. Among 86,000 or so clones listed, under 95% were seen once. V was pared by 3 bases and J by 4 bases, with 5 bases of the junction left unmatched. This CDR3 has 13 residues. CDR1 is SQVTM, CDR2 ANQGSEA, per germline. With regard to this clone: Its antigen is unknown.

The source was unstimulated CD8+ T cells sorted from spleen or lymph node cells, collected before intestinal transplant. The V and J genes are TRBV29-1 and TRBJ2-7; 8 bases line up with TRBD2. The receptor's source is a human donor who received an intestinal transplant. DNA of the CDR3: TGCAGCGTTGAGGACGCGGGGGGTTACGAGCAGTACTTC. This encodes CSVEDAGGYEQYF.